This T cell receptor beta chain was identified in a study of cytomegalovirus exposure and HLA in healthy donors. Overall study results and limits: HLA-A and HLA-B allele assignments for most subjects were reportedly predicted accurately using TCR beta sequences.

This CDR3 has 15 residues. The germline gives CDR1 LGHNA, CDR2 YSLEER. Trimming cost V 4 bases and J 0 bases, with 12 bases left between them. This clone occurred a few times. Its antigen is not identified. 60 Vbeta and 13 Jbeta primers were used in PCR. Clones were sequenced by immunoSEQ multiplex PCR, and TCRdb holds only the in-frame ones, with some missing. The sample records about 55,000 clones, around 82% being singletons. Source material: PBMCs. J is TRBJ1-2 and V is TRBV4-3; tentatively, D is TRBD1 (5 bases). The sequence derives from a female donor in good health and CMV-seronegative. The CDR3 region has the DNA TGCGCCAGCAGCCGATCACAGGAGTCTAACTATGGCTACACCTTC. It codes for CASSRSQESNYGYTF.